The rows below give T cell receptor beta chains drawn from one sample of a study of beta chain features in type 1 diabetes. The repertoire was sequenced with immunoSEQ multiplex PCR; TCRdb's copy has only in-frame clones and lacks some. The table shows around 180,000 clones, with 7.8% occurring only once. Sample: central memory CD4+ T cells from blood. The receptors here all came from a woman aged 40 to 50 with type 1 diabetes. CDR3s include the opening cysteine and the closing phenylalanine or tryptophan. A D gene is named only where the DNA matches it firmly. Where a row states a size, it is once, few, many or the class of an expanded clone; other rows omit it.

J | D | size | V | DNA | CDR3
TRBJ2-7 | - | few | TRBV30 | TGTGCCTGGAGTGCGACTGACTCCTACGAGCAGTACTTC | CAWSATDSYEQYF
TRBJ2-1 | TRBD1 | - | TRBV28 | TGTGCCAGCAGTTTCCGGGACAGACACAATGAGCAGTTCTTC | CASSFRDRHNEQFF
TRBJ1-1 | TRBD1 | few | TRBV19 | TGTGCCAGTAGGGATATCGGGACAGGCCTCACTGAAGCTTTCTTT | CASRDIGTGLTEAFF
TRBJ1-1 | TRBD1 | few | TRBV15 | TGTGCCACCAGCAGAGCGACAGGGGGGTACACTGAAGCTTTCTTT | CATSRATGGYTEAFF
TRBJ2-7 | TRBD2 | - | TRBV7-2 | TGTGCCAGCAGCTTGAGCGGGAGGGCCTTCGAGCAGTACTTC | CASSLSGRAFEQYF
TRBJ2-5 | - | few | TRBV15 | TGTGCCACCAGCAGAGATTGGCAGCAAGAGACCCAGTACTTC | CATSRDWQQETQYF
TRBJ2-5 | - | - | TRBV7-7 | TGTGCCAGCAGCCAAAGGGTGGGGGGGCCGGATGAGACCCAGTACTTC | CASSQRVGGPDETQYF
TRBJ1-1 | - | - | TRBV7-8 | TGTGCCAGCAGCTTAACGGGCAGGGACACTGAAGCTTTCTTT | CASSLTGRDTEAFF
TRBJ2-3 | TRBD2 | - | TRBV2 | TGTGCCAGCAGTCGTACTAGCGGGGGCACAGATACGCAGTATTTT | CASSRTSGGTDTQYF
TRBJ2-1 | - | few | TRBV9 | TGTGCCAGCAGCGTAGGCGGGAACTCCTACAATGAGCAGTTCTTC | CASSVGGNSYNEQFF
TRBJ1-2 | - | few | TRBV30 | TGTGCCTGGAGTGAGCAGGGGAACTATGGCTACACCTTC | CAWSEQGNYGYTF
TRBJ2-1 | - | - | TRBV2 | TGTGCCGCGGTATCGGGAGACAATGAGCAGTTCTTC | CAAVSGDNEQFF
TRBJ2-1 | TRBD2 | few | TRBV9 | TGTGCCAGCAGCGTAGTAGGGGCGGGGGGACGGGTTGAGCAGTTCTTC | CASSVVGAGGRVEQFF
TRBJ1-2 | TRBD1 | few | TRBV5-1 | TGCGCCAGCAGCCCCGGGACAGACAACTATGGCTACACCTTC | CASSPGTDNYGYTF
TRBJ2-1 | TRBD2 | few | TRBV5-6 | TGTGCCAGCAGCTTGGAGTGGCTAGCGGGGGGCGATGAGCAGTTCTTC | CASSLEWLAGGDEQFF
TRBJ2-1 | TRBD2 | few | TRBV7-2 | TGTGCCAGCAGCCCGGGACTAGCGGGAGTACGTGAGCAGTTCTTC | CASSPGLAGVREQFF
TRBJ1-2 | TRBD1 | few | TRBV9 | TGTGCCAGCAGCGTAGCACCCTCAGACAGGGCGCAATCTGGCTACACCTTC | CASSVAPSDRAQSGYTF
TRBJ1-2 | TRBD1 | - | TRBV7-2 | TGTGCCAGCAGCTTAGGGGACAGGGGGCATGGCTACACCTTC | CASSLGDRGHGYTF
TRBJ2-6 | TRBD1 | - | TRBV2 | TGTGCCAGCACTCCGGGACAGGCGAACTCTGGGGCCAACGTCCTGACTTTC | CASTPGQANSGANVLTF
TRBJ2-3 | TRBD1 | - | TRBV28 | TGTGCCAGCAGTTTCCCGGGACAGGGCACAGATACGCAGTATTTT | CASSFPGQGTDTQYF
TRBJ2-1 | - | - | TRBV19 | TGTGCCAGTACCCGAAGCGGCCTTAACTCCTACAATGAGCAGTTCTTC | CASTRSGLNSYNEQFF
TRBJ2-7 | - | few | TRBV6-5 | TGTGCCAGCAGCCCCCGGGGGAACTACGAGCAGTACTTC | CASSPRGNYEQYF
TRBJ2-7 | - | few | TRBV29-1 | TGCAGCGCAACCTTGAGCGACTTGATGGGCGAGCAGTACTTC | CSATLSDLMGEQYF
TRBJ1-6 | - | few | TRBV27 | TGTGCCAGCAGTTTCTCGGACTGGAATTCACCCCTCCACTTT | CASSFSDWNSPLHF
TRBJ2-7 | TRBD2 | few | TRBV10-3 | TGTGCCATCAGTGAGTCGGGGGGGACGGCGACCTACGAGCAGTACTTC | CAISESGGTATYEQYF
TRBJ1-5 | - | - | TRBV18 | TGTGCCAGCTCAGGTAACGCGGGGATCAATCAGCCCCAGCATTTT | CASSGNAGINQPQHF
TRBJ1-4 | - | - | TRBV19 | TGTGCCCGAGGGAGAACTAATGAAAAACTGTTTTTT | CARGRTNEKLFF
TRBJ2-3 | TRBD2 | - | TRBV5-4 | TGTGCCAGCAGTTATCTTATAGCGGGAGACTCAGATACGCAGTATTTT | CASSYLIAGDSDTQYF
TRBJ2-5 | TRBD2 | many | TRBV29-1 | TGCAGCGTTGCGGGAACTAGCGGAGTAGAGACCCAGTACTTC | CSVAGTSGVETQYF
TRBJ2-7 | - | - | TRBV2 | TGTGCCAGCACCGAGGGGGGGGCGAGGAGCTCCTACGAGCAGTACTTC | CASTEGGARSSYEQYF
TRBJ1-2 | - | - | TRBV27 | TGTGCCAGCAGTTTACATCAGACAGCCGGCTACACCTTC | CASSLHQTAGYTF
TRBJ2-3 | - | - | TRBV7-9 | TGTGCCAGCAGCGCAGATCATAGCGGCACAGATACGCAGTATTTT | CASSADHSGTDTQYF
TRBJ1-2 | - | - | TRBV10-3 | TGTGCCATCAGTGAGGGACTGAAGGATGGCTACACCTTC | CAISEGLKDGYTF
TRBJ1-2 | TRBD1 | - | TRBV19 | TGTGCCAGTCGGGCAATCACGGGACAGGGGGATGTCTACACCTTC | CASRAITGQGDVYTF
TRBJ1-1 | - | few | TRBV6-5 | TGTGCCAGCAGTCCACCAGAGTTCGGGGACACTGAAGCTTTCTTT | CASSPPEFGDTEAFF